This TCR beta chain comes out of a study of T cells after yellow fever vaccination. MiXCR was run by TCRdb on the 5' RACE reads, yielding one entry per CDR3 protein. The table lists more than 90,000 distinct CDR3 sequences, 5.5% to 8% of them singletons. This clonotype was detected ten times or more. The CDR3 spans 13 residues. Germline CDR1 and CDR2: ENHRY and SYGVKD. V lost 9 bases, J lost 1 base, and 12 bases lay in between. The material sequenced was CD4+ T cells sorted from PBMCs, taken 35 to 50 days after the first yellow fever vaccination. This chain joins TRBV10-3 and TRBJ1-1, with D maybe TRBD1 (6 bases). The receptor comes from a man aged 18 to 35 who received the YFV17D yellow fever vaccine. The CDR3 sequence: CAIRGTPNTEAFF. The DNA for the CDR3 is TGTGCCATTCGCGGGACACCGAACACTGAAGCTTTCTTT.